The 4 T cell receptor beta chains below come from one sample, sequenced in a study of T cells in Graves' hyperthyroidism and ophthalmopathy. RNA transcripts were the template for amplifying TCR beta CDR3 regions. First-round RT-PCR with HTBI primers amplified the TCR CDR3 region. One entry per CDR3 protein, called by TCRdb with MiXCR from the multiplex PCR reads. The sample contains fewer than 550,000 distinct CDR3 sequences, around a sixth of which appear only once. Sequencing used blood. The receptors originated from a woman under 30 with Graves' hyperthyroidism.

This clonotype was observed many times. This rearrangement joins TRBV6-2 or TRBV6-3 to TRBJ2-5; 9 bases are shared with TRBD2. CDR1 MNHEY and CDR2 SVGEGT come from the germline V gene. After removal of 2 bases from V and 5 bases from J, the junction contained 12 bases not matched to a gene. CDR3 length equals 17 residues. CDR3 protein: CASSYGSLIAGAETQYF. CDR3 DNA sequence: TGTGCCAGCAGTTACGGCTCCCTGATAGCGGGGGCGGAGACCCAGTACTTC.

This clonotype has ten or more counts. The chain joins TRBV7-3 to TRBJ1-1; possible D gene TRBD1, 6 bases. CDR3 size: 15 residues. Trimming removed 2 bases from V and 4 bases from J, with 14 bases in between. Germline-derived CDR1 and CDR2 are SGHTA and FQGTGA. In nucleotides, the CDR3 is TGTGCCAGCAGCTTATTCGACACAGGGAGCACTGAAGCTTTCTTT. As protein: CASSLFDTGSTEAFF.

This clonotype was counted ten times or more. The chain couples TRBV20-1 to TRBJ2-7; a weak D match, TRBD2 (6 bases). The ends were cut back, 3 bases at V and 4 bases at J, with 19 bases in the middle. The germline V gene encodes CDR1 DFQATT and CDR2 SNEGSKA (reference sequence). The CDR3 runs to 15 residues. The CDR3 sequence: CSASMGSGRGYEQYF. Here the CDR3 DNA reads TGCAGTGCTAGTATGGGGTCCGGGAGAGGATACGAGCAGTACTTC.

The chain joins TRBV28 to TRBJ2-5; D gene uncertain. The length of the CDR3 is 14 residues. Looked up from germline, CDR1 is MDHEN and CDR2 is SYDVKM. Trimming took 3 bases from V and 1 from J, leaving 9 bases between them. CDR3 DNA: TGTGCCAGCAGTTTCGTCCAGGTCCAAGAGACCCAGTACTTC. Translated: CASSFVQVQETQYF.